The sequence of this T cell receptor beta chain was determined in a study of T cell repertoires in cytomegalovirus infection. Trimming removed 5 bases at V and 2 bases at J, with 15 bases between. The CDR3 contains 16 residues. CDR1 is MNHEY and CDR2 is SVGAGI in the germline V gene. This clonotype was seen a handful of times. TCRdb recomputed calls from the reads with MiXCR, one row per CDR3 protein. The sample records 85,000 to 130,000 distinct CDR3 sequences, under 25% being singletons. The genes are TRBV6-5 and TRBJ2-2, with a possible D match to TRBD2 (7 bases). The specimen sequenced was CD8+ T cells from PBMCs. This clonotype was obtained from a human donor in good health (CMV status not recorded). Some clones in this sample may be carry-over from other donors' samples. This CDR3 reads CASSTLPGGNTGELFF. The CDR3 DNA is TGTGCCAGCAGTACCCTGCCGGGGGGCAACACCGGGGAGCTGTTTTTT.